The rows below give T cell receptor beta chains drawn from one sample of a study of a mutant IDH1 vaccine in newly diagnosed glioma. Assay: immunoSEQ multiplex PCR; the TCRdb copy retains only in-frame clones and omits some. The sample carries tens of thousands of clones, about 85% recorded once. Their recognized antigens are unknown. Source: PBMCs, taken from a glioma patient whose treatment included an IDH1 peptide vaccine. The receptors were sampled from a man aged 30 to 45 with glioma. CDR3s include the opening cysteine and the closing phenylalanine or tryptophan. Each record gives: clone size, J gene, V gene, D gene, CDR3 DNA, CDR3 protein. A D gene is named only where the DNA matches it firmly. Only part of the rows carry a size: once, few, many, or a class if the clone is expanded.

size: few; J: TRBJ1-1; V: TRBV4-1; D: -; DNA: TGCGCCAGCAGCCAGGGATTAGCCACTGAAGCTTTCTTT; CDR3: CASSQGLATEAFF
size: -; J: TRBJ2-3; V: TRBV6-1; D: -; DNA: TGTGCCAGCAGTGAAAGGGGGGGCCTATCCCCAGATACGCAGTATTTT; CDR3: CASSERGGLSPDTQYF
size: -; J: TRBJ1-5; V: TRBV19; D: -; DNA: TGTGCCAGTACCCCGCTAATGGGTCAGCCCCAGCATTTT; CDR3: CASTPLMGQPQHF
size: -; J: TRBJ1-1; V: TRBV18; D: -; DNA: TGTGCCAGCTCACTCCCGGACGGAAAGAACACTGAAGCTTTCTTT; CDR3: CASSLPDGKNTEAFF
size: -; J: TRBJ2-7; V: TRBV4-2; D: -; DNA: TGTGCCAGCAGCCAAGGGGAGGCTAGCTCCTACGAGCAGTACTTC; CDR3: CASSQGEASSYEQYF
size: -; J: TRBJ2-5; V: TRBV10-2; D: -; DNA: TGCGCCAGCAGTTCTGACAGGTGGTCTGGAGAGACCCAGTACTTC; CDR3: CASSSDRWSGETQYF
size: few; J: TRBJ1-2; V: TRBV4-2; D: TRBD1; DNA: TGTGCCAGCAGCCAAGAGACAGGGGGGGATTATGGCTACACCTTC; CDR3: CASSQETGGDYGYTF
size: -; J: TRBJ1-2; V: TRBV5-4; D: TRBD1; DNA: TGTGCCAGCAGCTCACGGACAGGGGAATATGGCTACACCTTC; CDR3: CASSSRTGEYGYTF
size: -; J: TRBJ2-3; V: TRBV6-6; D: TRBD2; DNA: TGTGCCAGCAGACGGGGGGACAGCACAGATACGCAGTATTTT; CDR3: CASRRGDSTDTQYF
size: -; J: TRBJ2-7; V: TRBV5-1; D: -; DNA: TGCGCCAGCAGCTTGGTATTCCGACTCTCCTACGAGCAGTACTTC; CDR3: CASSLVFRLSYEQYF
size: -; J: TRBJ1-1; V: TRBV5-4; D: -; DNA: TGTGCCAGCAGATTGGGCGGGGGAAGAGACACTGAAGCTTTCTTT; CDR3: CASRLGGGRDTEAFF
size: -; J: TRBJ2-7; V: TRBV28; D: TRBD2; DNA: TGTGCCAGCAGTTTGGGGACTAGCGGCTCCTACGAGCAGTACTTC; CDR3: CASSLGTSGSYEQYF
size: -; J: TRBJ1-6; V: TRBV5-1; D: -; DNA: TGCGCCAGCAGCTTGGCCCAAACAAGGTTTGATTCACCCCTCCACTTT; CDR3: CASSLAQTRFDSPLHF
size: -; J: TRBJ2-1; V: TRBV28; D: TRBD2; DNA: TGTGCCAGCAGTTTGAGTGGGGGGGCCTACAATGAGCAGTTCTTC; CDR3: CASSLSGGAYNEQFF
size: once; J: TRBJ2-1; V: TRBV20-1; D: -; DNA: TGCAGTGCTAGCCCCTACAATGAGCAGTTCTTC; CDR3: CSASPYNEQFF
size: once; J: TRBJ1-4; V: TRBV10-1; D: -; DNA: TGCGCCAGCAGGAGGGGGGCGGCTAATGAAAAACTGTTTTTT; CDR3: CASRRGAANEKLFF
size: -; J: TRBJ1-6; V: TRBV19; D: -; DNA: TGTGCCAGTAGTATAGGGGGATTCAATTCACCCCTCCACTTT; CDR3: CASSIGGFNSPLHF
size: -; J: TRBJ2-7; V: TRBV7-6; D: -; DNA: TGTGCCAGCAGTCAGGGGACATCTTCCTACGAGCAGTACTTC; CDR3: CASSQGTSSYEQYF
size: -; J: TRBJ2-1; V: TRBV7-9; D: -; DNA: TGTGCCAGCAGCTCTGAATCCCCCGGGGAGTTCTTC; CDR3: CASSSESPGEFF
size: -; J: TRBJ1-2; V: TRBV6-5; D: -; DNA: TGTGCCAGCAGTTCGTCAGGGTTTGGCTACACCTTC; CDR3: CASSSSGFGYTF